The 30 T cell receptor beta chains below all came from one sample that was sequenced in a study of beta chain features in type 1 diabetes. Every isolated RNA sample was fully reverse transcribed, so sequencing captured expressed TCRB transcripts. Profiled with immunoSEQ multiplex PCR; TCRdb holds only in-frame clones, not every one. The sample has 38,000 or so clones, about 65% seen once; the top ten hold approximately 2%. The material sequenced was Tregs from blood. The receptors derive from a woman in her 30s in good health.

The rearrangement uses TRBV6-5 and TRBJ2-1; tentatively, D is TRBD2 (6 bases). V was cut by 0 bases and J by 7 bases, with 10 bases left in between. CDR3 size: 14 residues. Germline V CDR1 and CDR2: MNHEY, SVGAGI. As DNA, the CDR3 is TGTGCCAGCAGTTACTCGGGACTCAAGAATGAGCAGTTCTTC. This gives the protein CASSYSGLKNEQFF.

The chain links TRBV7-3 to TRBJ2-7; weak D call: TRBD1 (5 bases). V lost 4 bases and J lost 5, with 15 bases in between. CDR1 is SGHTA and CDR2 is FQGTGA in the germline V gene. This CDR3 comprises 14 residues. The CDR3 reads CASSWTSPQDEQYF. The DNA for the CDR3 is TGTGCCAGCAGCTGGACATCTCCTCAGGACGAGCAGTACTTC. Full variable domain (missing parts from reference TRBV7-3 and TRBJ2-7): GAGVSQTPSNKVTEKGKYVELRCDPISGHTALYWYRQSLGQGPEFLIYFQGTGAADDSGLPNDRFFAVRPEGSVSTLKIQRTERGDSAVYLCASSWTSPQDEQYFGPGTRLTVT.

This chain connects TRBV19 to TRBJ2-3; 9 bases map to TRBD1. The CDR3 contains 14 residues. Germline CDR1 reads LNHDA; CDR2 reads SQIVND (reference sequence). The V gene end was trimmed by 5 bases and the J gene end by 4 bases; junction bases not matched to a gene: 4. The CDR3 reads CASSLWTGADTQYF. The CDR3 DNA is TGTGCCAGTAGTCTTTGGACAGGGGCAGATACGCAGTATTTT.

The rearrangement uses TRBV7-9 and TRBJ2-2; perhaps TRBD1 as D (5 bases). Germline CDR1 is SEHNR and CDR2 is FQNEAQ (reference sequence). V was shortened by 5 bases and J by 4 bases, with 17 bases between the two germline ends. The CDR3 covers 16 residues. The CDR3 DNA reads as TGTGCCAGCAGCACGACAGTTCCACTCGGCACCGGGGAGCTGTTTTTT. Amino acids: CASSTTVPLGTGELFF. Complete variable domain (other parts from reference TRBV7-9 and TRBJ2-2): DTGVSQNPRHKITKRGQNVTFRCDPISEHNRLYWYRQTLGQGPEFLTYFQNEAQLEKSRLLSDRFSAERPKGSFSTLEIQRTEQGDSAMYLCASSTTVPLGTGELFFGEGSRLTVL.

This rearrangement joins TRBV29-1 to TRBJ1-2; D uncertain. Germline lookup yields CDR1 SQVTM and CDR2 ANQGSEA. The CDR3 is 13 amino acids. Trimming took 7 bases from V and 0 from J, leaving 12 bases between them. This CDR3 is CSASSGPNYGYTF. For the CDR3, the DNA is TGCAGCGCATCGTCAGGTCCTAACTATGGCTACACCTTC.

This chain joins TRBV11-2 and TRBJ2-1; D is possibly TRBD2 (5 bases). Germline V CDR1 and CDR2: SGHAT, FQNNGV. The CDR3 sequence is 14 residues long. The V gene lost 1 base and the J gene lost 10 bases, with 14 bases spanning the gap. The CDR3 DNA sequence: TGTGCCAGCAGCTTAGGGGCACTAGGGCGGGAGCAGTTCTTC. Translating it yields CASSLGALGREQFF.

This rearrangement joins TRBV18 to TRBJ2-3; tentative D call: TRBD2 (6 bases). The CDR3 has 17 amino acids. In germline, CDR1 is KGHSH, CDR2 LQKENI. V was trimmed by 1 base and J by 0 bases, leaving 14 bases between them. CDR3 amino acids: CASSPQSPSGSTDTQYF. The CDR3 DNA sequence: TGTGCCAGCTCACCACAGTCACCCAGCGGGAGCACAGATACGCAGTATTTT.

The chain recombines TRBV11-3 with TRBJ2-1; D perhaps matches TRBD2 (6 bases). The CDR3 is made up of 15 amino acids. The germline V gene has CDR1 SGHNT and CDR2 YENEEA. Trimming took off 5 bases at V and 3 bases at J, with 14 bases between the two ends. CDR3 protein: CASSPPGAFYNEQFF. The DNA for the CDR3 is TGTGCCAGCAGCCCGCCGGGAGCCTTCTACAATGAGCAGTTCTTC. Drawing the rest from reference TRBV11-3 and TRBJ2-1, the complete variable domain is EAGVVQSPRYKIIEKKQPVAFWCNPISGHNTLYWYLQNLGQGPELLIRYENEEAVDDSQLPKDRFSAERLKGVDSTLKIQPAELGDSAVYLCASSPPGAFYNEQFFGPGTRLTVL.

The chain uses TRBV2 and TRBJ1-1; D call uncertain. This CDR3 comprises 14 residues. Germline loops: CDR1 SNHLY, CDR2 FYNNEI. V was trimmed by 4 bases and J by 0 bases, leaving 9 bases between them. CDR3 amino acids: CASSVNSLNTEAFF. The CDR3 DNA follows: TGTGCCAGCAGTGTCAACAGTTTGAACACTGAAGCTTTCTTT.

V is TRBV7-2 and J is TRBJ2-1; 9 bases agree with TRBD2. V was clipped by 5 bases and J by 7 bases; unmatched bases: 3. There are 13 residues in the CDR3. The germline gives CDR1 SGHTA, CDR2 FQGNSA. The CDR3 protein is CASSITSGNEQFF. The CDR3 bases are TGTGCCAGCAGCATAACTAGCGGGAATGAGCAGTTCTTC. The whole variable domain, filled in from reference TRBV7-2 and TRBJ2-1, reads GAGVSQSPSNKVTEKGKDVELRCDPISGHTALYWYRQSLGQGLEFLIYFQGNSAPDKSGLPSDRFSAERTGGSVSTLTIQRTQQEDSAVYLCASSITSGNEQFFGPGTRLTVL.

This CDR3 reads CASSVNPAGNTIYF. In DNA form, the CDR3 reads TGTGCCAGCAGCGTCAACCCGGCTGGAAACACCATATATTTT. This sequence joins TRBV7-2 and TRBJ1-3; D remains unclear. Looked up from germline, CDR1 is SGHTA and CDR2 is FQGNSA. This CDR3 has 14 residues. V lost 5 bases and J lost 2, with 10 bases in between.

This chain joins TRBV6-1 and TRBJ1-2; a possible D gene is TRBD1 (6 bases). V was trimmed by 5 bases and J by 6 bases, leaving 19 bases between them. The length of the CDR3 is 15 residues. CDR1 is MNHNS and CDR2 is SASEGT in the germline V gene. CDR3 protein: CASSRLSTGYDGYTF. The CDR3 bases are TGTGCCAGCAGTCGACTTTCTACAGGGTACGATGGCTACACCTTC.

The chain is built from TRBV30 and TRBJ1-1; TRBD1 is a possible D gene (6 bases). The CDR3 has 12 amino acids. V was cut by 7 bases and J by 5 bases, with 14 bases left in between. Germline CDR1 and CDR2: GTSNPN and SVGIG (reference sequence). The DNA for the CDR3 is TGTGCCTCTTACAGGGTAGGGACTGAAGCTTTCTTT. Residues: CASYRVGTEAFF.

The V and J genes are TRBV30 and TRBJ2-7, with 9 bases lining up with TRBD1. Germline V lookup: CDR1 GTSNPN, CDR2 SVGIG (reference sequence). The CDR3 contains 16 residues. Unmatched junction bases numbered 10, after V lost 3 bases and J lost 1 base. CDR3 sequence reads: CAWRTAMGQGSYEQYF. The CDR3 DNA reads as TGTGCCTGGAGAACCGCGATGGGACAGGGTTCCTACGAGCAGTACTTC.

The J gene is TRBJ2-3, the V gene TRBV9; 10 bases agree with TRBD2. This CDR3 is 17 amino acids long. V lost 4 bases, J lost 0 bases, and 8 bases stayed unmatched. The germline CDR1 and CDR2 sequences are SGDLS and YYNGEE. The chain's CDR3 is CASSRAGGRASTDTQYF. CDR3 DNA sequence: TGTGCCAGCAGCAGAGCGGGAGGGAGAGCGAGCACAGATACGCAGTATTTT.

This clone was seen more than once but under ten times. This chain connects TRBV6-1 to TRBJ2-7, with D possibly matching TRBD2 (7 bases). The ends were cut back, 5 bases at V and 2 bases at J, with 10 bases in the middle. The CDR3 covers 13 residues. Germline CDR1 is MNHNS and CDR2 is SASEGT. In nucleotides, the CDR3 is TGTGCCAGCAGTACAGGGACTACCTACGAGCAGTACTTC. Amino acid sequence: CASSTGTTYEQYF.

The J gene is TRBJ1-3, the V gene TRBV6-6; the match to TRBD1 covers 8 bases. The CDR3 length is 15 residues. Unmatched junction bases numbered 3, after V lost 4 bases and J lost 1 base. The germline gives CDR1 MNHNY, CDR2 SVGAGI (reference sequence). Here the CDR3 DNA reads TGTGCCAGCAGTTTGGACAGGGTATCTGGAAACACCATATATTTT. Encoded protein: CASSLDRVSGNTIYF.

The J gene is TRBJ2-7, the V gene TRBV28; D gene uncertain. Germline lookup yields CDR1 MDHEN and CDR2 SYDVKM. V lost 7 bases to trimming and J lost 0 bases, with 16 bases between them. The CDR3 spans 15 residues. CDR3 nucleotide sequence: TGTGCCAGCAATCGCCTCCGAGACAACTCCTACGAGCAGTACTTC. This gives the protein CASNRLRDNSYEQYF.

There are a few counts of this clone. V gene TRBV19 combines with J gene TRBJ2-7; 13 nucleotides agree with TRBD2. With 6 bases clipped from V and 6 bases from J, the junction kept 2 bases outside the gene matches. The CDR3 covers 13 residues. CDR1 and CDR2 from the germline V gene are LNHDA and SQIVND (reference sequence). CDR3 amino acids: CASSRLAGGEQYF. For the CDR3, the DNA is TGTGCCAGTAGCCGACTAGCGGGAGGCGAGCAGTACTTC.

CDR3: CASTPGVGQILIYGYTF. The CDR3 nucleotides are TGCGCCAGCACTCCGGGTGTCGGACAGATCCTAATCTATGGCTACACCTTC. The genes are TRBV4-1 and TRBJ1-2; D may be TRBD1 (6 bases). The V gene lost 7 bases and the J gene lost 4 bases, with 25 bases spanning the gap. Looked up from germline, CDR1 is MGHRA and CDR2 is YSYEKL. The CDR3 consists of 17 residues.

The table lists this clone with a few counts. The chain couples TRBV20-1 to TRBJ1-2, with TRBD1 identical over 8 bases. The CDR3 sequence is 11 residues long. V dropped 6 bases and J dropped 13; count of bases not matched to a gene: 10. CDR1 and CDR2 from the germline V gene are DFQATT and SNEGSKA (reference sequence). The CDR3, as DNA: TGCAGTGCAAGACAGGGGCCGGGGTCCACCTTC. Its translation is CSARQGPGSTF.

The V call is TRBV28, the J call TRBJ2-2; D may be TRBD2 (5 bases). CDR1 MDHEN and CDR2 SYDVKM come from the germline V gene. The V and J ends lost 4 bases and 2 bases respectively, with 8 bases between them. The CDR3 is made up of 14 amino acids. CDR3 residues: CASSSLANTGELFF. The DNA of the CDR3 is TGTGCCAGCAGTTCCCTAGCCAACACCGGGGAGCTGTTTTTT.

The chain joins TRBV30 to TRBJ2-7, with D possibly matching TRBD2 (6 bases). This CDR3 is built from 15 residues. CDR1 and CDR2 (germline): GTSNPN, SVGIG (reference sequence). The V end lost 3 bases, the J end lost 0 bases, and 15 bases lay between the germline ends. The CDR3 protein is CAWSQPGTFSYEQYF. The CDR3 region has the DNA TGTGCCTGGAGCCAACCCGGGACTTTCTCCTACGAGCAGTACTTC.

This clone came up once. The rearrangement joins TRBV7-2 to TRBJ2-7; D is unresolved. The CDR3 length is 12 residues. Germline V gives CDR1 SGHTA, CDR2 FQGNSA. V lost 5 bases and J lost 4, with 9 bases in between. The chain's CDR3 is CASSREQYEQYF. The CDR3 DNA is TGTGCCAGCAGCCGAGAACAGTACGAGCAGTACTTC.

The chain couples TRBV7-6 to TRBJ2-4; no clear D. The germline V and J ends were trimmed by 0 bases and 6 bases, with 9 bases remaining between them. Germline CDR1 and CDR2: SGHVS and FNYEAQ. The CDR3 is 14 residues long. The CDR3 nucleotides are TGTGCCAGCAGCTTAGCCCCCCGCGGAAACATTCAGTACTTC. The encoded protein is CASSLAPRGNIQYF. Full variable domain (remainder filled in from reference TRBV7-6 and TRBJ2-4): GAGVSQSPRYKVTKRGQDVALRCDPISGHVSLYWYRQALGQGPEFLTYFNYEAQQDKSGLPNDRFSAERPEGSISTLTIQRTEQRDSAMYRCASSLAPRGNIQYFGAGTRLSVL.

This CDR3 reads CASSSRTGASYTF. CDR3 sequence (DNA): TGTGCCAGCAGCTCCCGGACAGGGGCAAGCTACACCTTC. The chain recombines TRBV7-8 with TRBJ1-2, with TRBD1 identical over 9 bases. Per the germline V gene, CDR1 is SGHVS and CDR2 is FQNEAQ. The CDR3 is 13 residues long. V dropped 4 bases and J dropped 9; count of bases not matched to a gene: 6.

The V and J genes are TRBV28 and TRBJ2-7; TRBD1 aligns across 9 bases. CDR1 and CDR2 (germline): MDHEN, SYDVKM. The V and J ends lost 6 bases and 1 base, in that order; junction bases with no gene match: 7. This CDR3 is built from 15 residues. The CDR3 here is CASSKPGTGSYEQYF. As DNA, the CDR3 is TGTGCCAGCAGCAAACCCGGGACAGGGTCCTACGAGCAGTACTTC.

CDR3 amino acids: CASGRQGSYTGTQYF. As DNA, the CDR3 is TGTGCCAGCGGCAGACAGGGGTCATACACAGGGACCCAGTACTTC. This chain links TRBV6-5 with TRBJ2-5; the match to TRBD1 covers 8 bases. The length of the CDR3 is 15 residues. The V segment lost 8 bases and the J segment 7 bases; nucleotides outside the gene matches: 15. The germline CDR1 and CDR2 sequences are MNHEY and SVGAGI.

This clone qualifies as medium-sized. The J gene is TRBJ2-1, the V gene TRBV9, with 12 bases that match TRBD2. Trimming cost V 2 bases and J 8 bases; bases outside gene matches: 5. The CDR3 is 15 amino acids. Germline CDR1 reads SGDLS; CDR2 reads YYNGEE. The CDR3 coding sequence is TGTGCCAGCAGCGTTGGACTAGCGGGATGGGATGAGCAGTTCTTC. This codes for CASSVGLAGWDEQFF.

The chain has TRBV29-1 and TRBJ2-7, with D perhaps matching TRBD1 (6 bases). The CDR3 is 12 amino acids. CDR1 SQVTM and CDR2 ANQGSEA come from the germline V gene. The ends were cut back, 4 bases at V and 2 bases at J, with 9 bases in the middle. The CDR3 loop is CSVVGGAYEQYF. CDR3 DNA sequence: TGCAGCGTTGTTGGGGGCGCCTACGAGCAGTACTTC.